This entry concerns a single T cell receptor beta chain. Its antigen is still unknown. PCR amplification relied on 60 Vbeta primers (plus 13 Jbeta primers). Per the authors' pipeline: Unique TCR beta chains totaled some 80 million in a later count, with approximately 10 million of them shared. Here immunoSEQ multiplex PCR was the method, and the copy in TCRdb shows in-frame clones only, minus some. V and J calls and clone size follow that table, whereas D and trimming were derived from the DNA. Here the sample spans 100,000 to 150,000 clones, more than 75% being singletons. Participants comprised healthy donors of bone marrow. The data are from a study of cytomegalovirus exposure and HLA in healthy donors. The CDR3 consists of 13 residues. Germline loops: CDR1 SGHDT, CDR2 YYEEEE. The V end was cut by 4 bases, the J end by 7 bases, with 12 bases between. Findings and caveats of the study: Per a later analysis, HLA-associated TCR beta chains showed more clonal expansion than other, equally common TCR beta chains. The authors later found most CMV-associated TCR beta chains appeared HLA-restricted.

Sequencing used PBMCs. This chain joins TRBV5-6 and TRBJ1-5; D is ambiguous. The source of this sequence is a female donor in good health and CMV-seronegative. The CDR3 here is CASSVGGRQPQHF. For the CDR3, the DNA is TGTGCCAGCAGCGTGGGAGGGCGACAGCCCCAGCATTTT.